These 7 T cell receptor beta chains originate from one sample sequenced in a study of ipilimumab plus nivolumab after autologous stem cell transplantation. Assay used: immunoSEQ multiplex PCR; TCRdb lists only in-frame clones, some missing. The sample carries approximately 20,000 clones, 70% to 80% recorded once. The sequencing here drew on PBMCs, taken in a trial of ipilimumab plus nivolumab as post-transplant consolidation. These receptors were taken from a male donor with diffuse large B-cell lymphoma.

This clone has a single count. The V and J genes are TRBV5-1 and TRBJ2-6, with D possibly being TRBD1 (5 bases). Germline V gene lookup returns CDR1 SGHRS and CDR2 YFSETQ. Trimming took 4 bases from V and 1 from J, leaving 12 bases between them. This CDR3 has 16 residues. The CDR3 region is CASSGPQGSGANVLTF. DNA of the CDR3: TGCGCCAGCAGCGGGCCCCAGGGTTCTGGGGCCAACGTCCTGACTTTC.

V gene TRBV6-5 combines with J gene TRBJ2-2; D ambiguous. From germline, CDR1 is MNHEY and CDR2 SVGAGI. The CDR3 loop spans 13 amino acids. With 6 bases removed from V and 4 bases from J, the gap between germline ends came to 9 bases. The CDR3 DNA is TGTGCCAGCAGCCGCCTGGGCACCGGGGAGCTGTTTTTT. The encoded protein is CASSRLGTGELFF.

The V gene is TRBV10-3, the J gene TRBJ2-5; 15 bases match TRBD2. CDR1 is ENHRY and CDR2 is SYGVKD in the germline V gene. With 10 bases clipped from V and 2 bases from J, the junction kept 8 bases outside the gene matches. The CDR3 totals 16 residues. The CDR3, as DNA: TGTGCCACCGGGACTAGCGGGGGGAAAGGGCAAGAGACCCAGTACTTC. Protein product: CATGTSGGKGQETQYF.

Written as DNA, the CDR3 is TGTGCCAGCAGCCACCTGGACAGGACCTCCTACAATGAGCAGTTCTTC. This gives the protein CASSHLDRTSYNEQFF. The rearrangement links TRBV28 to TRBJ2-1; 7 bases are shared with TRBD1. CDR3 length: 16 amino acids. V gave up 6 bases and J gave up 0 bases; unmatched junction bases: 8. Germline assignment: CDR1 MDHEN and CDR2 SYDVKM. Variable domain in full (rest from reference TRBV28 and TRBJ2-1): DVKVTQSSRYLVKRTGEKVFLECVQDMDHENMFWYRQDPGLGLRLIYFSYDVKMKEKGDIPEGYSVSREKKERFSLILESASTNQTSMYLCASSHLDRTSYNEQFFGPGTRLTVL.

Concerning this clone: Relative to the germline gene, one junction end is altered; a read error may explain this. The gene calls are TRBV7-7 and TRBJ2-5, with D maybe TRBD1 (5 bases). Germline V gene lookup returns CDR1 SSHAT and CDR2 FNYEAQ (reference sequence). The CDR3 contains 14 residues. CDR3 nucleotides: TGTGCTAGCAGCCCTGGGGCGGTCCAAGAGACCCAGTACTTC. Translation gives CASSPGAVQETQYF. Based on the CDR3 plus reference TRBV7-7 and TRBJ2-5, the full variable domain is GAGVSQSPRYKVTKRGQDVTLRCDPISSHATLYWYQQALGQGPEFLTYFNYEAQPDKSGLPSDRFSAERPEGSISTLTIQRTEQRDSAMYRCASSPGAVQETQYFGPGTRLLVL.

The chain joins TRBV5-4 to TRBJ1-2; no firm D call. CDR1 is SGHNT, CDR2 YYREEE, per germline (reference sequence). The CDR3 covers 16 residues. V was trimmed by 0 bases and J by 8 bases, leaving 20 bases between them. Written as DNA, the CDR3 is TGTGCCAGCAGCTTGGAGTCTGGGCAGTGGGCGGGAGGCTACACCTTC. Encoded protein: CASSLESGQWAGGYTF.

The J gene is TRBJ1-4, the V gene TRBV4-3; no clear D gene. From germline, CDR1 is LGHNA and CDR2 YSLEER. This CDR3 spans 14 amino acids. V lost 0 bases, J lost 8 bases, and 10 bases lay in between. CDR3 sequence (DNA): TGCGCCAGCAGCCAAGATTGGGGTGGAGAAAAACTGTTTTTT. Translated: CASSQDWGGEKLFF.